The 7 T cell receptor beta chains listed next were all sequenced from one sample in a study of T-cell reconstitution after alpha-beta-depleted transplantation in children. General study points: One year after transplant, T-cell counts and diversity came mostly from newly produced T cells.

These receptors' antigens are unknown. The authors prepared the TCRbeta library with unique molecular identifiers. TCRdb analysed the PCR reads with MiXCR anew, one entry per CDR3 protein. The sample contains around 270,000 distinct CDR3 sequences, nearly 8% of which appear only once. The sample was peripheral blood, taken 360 days after TCRalphabeta/CD19-depleted stem cell transplant. These receptors were obtained from a female patient aged 2-9 years who had a stem cell transplant for Fanconi anemia, so the T cells may come from the graft donor.

The genes are TRBV20-1 and TRBJ2-1, with D possibly TRBD1 on 6 matching bases. With 6 bases removed from V and 3 bases from J, the gap between germline ends came to 15 bases. The germline CDR1 and CDR2 sequences are DFQATT and SNEGSKA (reference sequence). The CDR3 has 14 amino acids. The DNA of the CDR3 is TGCAGTGCCGCTAGGGGGTTCGACTACAATGAGCAGTTCTTC. Its protein product is CSAARGFDYNEQFF.

This clonotype was counted between two and nine times. The rearrangement links TRBV7-2 to TRBJ1-3, with D perhaps TRBD1 (6 bases). The V end lost 0 bases, the J end lost 5 bases, and 14 bases lay between the germline ends. The CDR3 runs 16 residues. Germline CDR1 reads SGHTA; CDR2 reads FQGNSA. The CDR3 sequence: CASSLAGTLGRNTIYF. CDR3 nucleotide sequence: TGTGCCAGCAGCTTAGCCGGGACACTGGGGAGAAACACCATATATTTT.

The rearrangement uses TRBV29-1 and TRBJ1-2; no reliable D call. The CDR3 contains 14 residues. Germline assignment: CDR1 SQVTM and CDR2 ANQGSEA. V dropped 0 bases and J dropped 8 bases, with 16 bases sitting between them. The CDR3 sequence: CSVEDRGGVGGYTF. The CDR3 nucleotides are TGCAGCGTTGAAGACCGTGGTGGGGTAGGCGGCTACACCTTC.

The sample holds many counts of this clonotype. This sequence joins TRBV5-5 and TRBJ2-6; D is unresolved. The CDR3 covers 12 residues. Germline lookup yields CDR1 SGHKS and CDR2 YYEKEE (reference sequence). V was pared by 3 bases and J by 7 bases, with 5 bases between. CDR3 sequence: CASSSTANVLTF. CDR3 in DNA: TGTGCCAGCAGCTCCACAGCCAACGTCCTGACTTTC.

In its sample, this clonotype was seen once. This chain connects TRBV6-2 or TRBV6-3 to TRBJ1-2; D is perhaps TRBD1 (6 bases). Germline CDR1 and CDR2: MNHEY and SVGEGT. V dropped 4 bases and J dropped 4 bases, with 22 bases sitting between them. This CDR3 contains 17 residues. The CDR3 DNA is TGTGCCAGCAGTTTCCCCCCCGGGGGGCGAACGTCCTATGGCTACACCTTC. It encodes CASSFPPGGRTSYGYTF.

This clonotype was seen many times. This rearrangement joins TRBV10-3 to TRBJ1-4; D possibly corresponds to TRBD1 (5 bases). This CDR3 region has 15 residues. The ends were cut back, 2 bases at V and 3 bases at J, with 10 bases in the middle. CDR1 ENHRY and CDR2 SYGVKD come from the germline V gene. The CDR3 loop is CAISENPGPNEKLFF. CDR3 DNA sequence: TGTGCCATCAGTGAGAATCCGGGACCTAATGAAAAACTGTTTTTT.

This clonotype was observed at least ten times. The genes are TRBV5-5 and TRBJ1-1, with D unresolved. V lost 4 bases and J lost 1, with 17 bases in between. The germline V gene encodes CDR1 SGHKS and CDR2 YYEKEE (reference sequence). This CDR3 is built from 16 residues. The CDR3 sequence: CASSLGTGYENTEAFF. CDR3 DNA sequence: TGTGCCAGCAGCCTTGGTACGGGGTACGAGAACACTGAAGCTTTCTTT.